This T cell receptor beta chain was captured in a study of blood T cell repertoires in COVID-19. Study context: In each case, the material was cDNA or gDNA derived from T cells, B-cell-depleted T cells, or PBMCs.

In the study's own analysis: The assay estimated nucleated cells by amplifying reference gene primers. TCRdb keeps only in-frame clones here, not all; method: immunoSEQ multiplex PCR. Clone size and V and J calls were adopted from that table, with D and trimming inferred from the DNA. The sample contains a few hundred thousand clones, about 87% of which appear only once. Germline V gives CDR1 MNHEY, CDR2 SVGEGT. V lost 5 bases, J lost 4 bases, and 6 bases stayed unmatched. The CDR3 loop spans 14 amino acids. This TCR was recovered from a man aged 60 to 75 who had recovered from COVID-19. V gene TRBV6-2 or TRBV6-3 combines with J gene TRBJ1-2; 8 positions match TRBD1. Sequenced material: peripheral blood. CDR3 sequence reads: CASSMTGVGYGYTF. The CDR3, as DNA: TGTGCCAGCAGTATGACAGGGGTCGGCTATGGCTACACCTTC.